A single sample is the source of the 10 T cell receptor beta chains below, sequenced in a study of shared clonotypes between healthy human individuals. Sequenced by immunoSEQ multiplex PCR; TCRdb stores in-frame clones only, minus some. The sample lists about 2 million clones; roughly 94% were seen once. The sample consisted of naive CD4+ T cells sorted from blood. Subset reported: CD45RA+ positively selected. Source of these receptors: a young man in good health.

The DNA for the CDR3 is TGTGCCAGCAGCCGGCGCCAGACTAGCGGGAACAACGAGCAGTACTTC. This gives the protein CASSRRQTSGNNEQYF. This chain joins TRBV5-6 and TRBJ2-7; TRBD2 agrees at 11 bases. After removal of 4 bases from V and 5 bases from J, the junction contained 11 bases not matched to a gene. The length of the CDR3 is 16 residues. CDR1 SGHDT and CDR2 YYEEEE come from the germline V gene.

Notes on this clone: Germline and junction disagree at one end, which may indicate a read error. This chain uses TRBV18 with TRBJ1-3; possible D gene TRBD1, 6 bases. Germline-derived CDR1 and CDR2 are KGHSH and LQKENI. CDR3 length: 12 amino acids. In DNA form, the CDR3 reads TGTGCCAGCTCACCTCCGGACAGCCCCAGGCGTTTT. It is translated as CASSPPDSPRRF.

J is TRBJ1-4 and V is TRBV18; D is unresolved. Germline V gene sequence: CDR1 KGHSH, CDR2 LQKENI. The CDR3 covers 15 residues. V was shortened by 6 bases and J by 8 bases, with 19 bases between the two germline ends. This CDR3 reads CASSRQTNQAEKLFF. The DNA for the CDR3 is TGTGCCAGCTCTCGGCAAACAAACCAGGCCGAAAAACTGTTTTTT.

The gene calls are TRBV5-6 and TRBJ1-4, with D unresolved. The germline V gene encodes CDR1 SGHDT and CDR2 YYEEEE. Deletions cut 3 bases from V and 8 bases from J, with 14 bases between. The CDR3 is 14 residues long. The CDR3 coding sequence is TGTGCCAGCAGCTCCCGGGTCCTTGAGGAAAAACTGTTTTTT. Its protein product is CASSSRVLEEKLFF.

Of note for this clone: The same CDR3 arises from other DNA sequences in this sample as well. The chain is built from TRBV5-8 and TRBJ1-5, with D possibly being TRBD1 (5 bases). V was cut by 2 bases and J by 6 bases, with 6 bases left in between. The CDR3 runs to 12 residues. Germline V gives CDR1 SGHTS, CDR2 YDEGEE. CDR3 loop: CASSFRGQPQHF. The CDR3 DNA reads as TGTGCCAGCAGCTTTAGGGGTCAGCCCCAGCATTTT.

This clone was seen just once. The chain carries TRBV19 and TRBJ2-7; 9 bases map to TRBD1. Germline CDR1 is LNHDA and CDR2 is SQIVND (reference sequence). The V gene end was trimmed by 5 bases and the J gene end by 4 bases; junction bases not matched to a gene: 9. The CDR3 runs to 15 residues. The CDR3 loop reads CASSPGQGKIYEQYF. CDR3 nucleotide sequence: TGTGCCAGTAGTCCGGGACAGGGTAAAATATACGAGCAGTACTTC.

The sample holds one count of this clone. This chain links TRBV7-2 with TRBJ1-5; 7 positions agree with TRBD1. There are 15 residues in the CDR3. After removal of 1 base from V and 6 bases from J, the junction contained 6 bases not matched to a gene. Germline CDR1 and CDR2: SGHTA and FQGNSA. Here the CDR3 DNA reads TGTGCCAGCAGCTTAGGACCCGACAGGGTTCAGCCCCAGCATTTT. Encoded protein: CASSLGPDRVQPQHF. The full variable domain, its missing parts supplied by reference TRBV7-2 and TRBJ1-5, is GAGVSQSPSNKVTEKGKDVELRCDPISGHTALYWYRQSLGQGLEFLIYFQGNSAPDKSGLPSDRFSAERTGGSVSTLTIQRTQQEDSAVYLCASSLGPDRVQPQHFGDGTRLSIL.

The chain couples TRBV5-1 to TRBJ2-2; 9 positions agree with TRBD1. In germline, CDR1 is SGHRS, CDR2 YFSETQ. This CDR3 spans 15 amino acids. V trimming: 5 bases; J trimming: 4 bases; junction bases outside the gene matches: 6. CDR3 region: CASRPRQGGTGELFF. The CDR3, as DNA: TGCGCCAGCAGACCCAGACAGGGGGGCACCGGGGAGCTGTTTTTT.

The chain joins TRBV6-1 to TRBJ1-2, with 7 nucleotides matching TRBD1. The CDR3 has 15 residues. With V trimmed by 6 bases and J by 4 bases, 11 bases remained unmatched. Germline V gene lookup returns CDR1 MNHNS and CDR2 SASEGT. The CDR3 protein is CASRSGAGQSYGYTF. CDR3 DNA sequence: TGTGCCAGCAGATCTGGGGCGGGACAGAGCTATGGCTACACCTTC.

This clone was picked up one time. The chain joins TRBV11-2 to TRBJ2-5; D assignment may be TRBD1 or TRBD2 (7 bases each). Germline-derived CDR1 and CDR2 are SGHAT and FQNNGV. V was trimmed by 7 bases and J by 5 bases, leaving 20 bases between them. The CDR3 is 15 residues long. CDR3 DNA sequence: TGTGCCAGCACCCTTTTAAGACAGGGAGGGGAGACCCAGTACTTC. Its translation: CASTLLRQGGETQYF.